The rows below give T cell receptor beta chains drawn from one sample of a study of T cell changes during pregnancy in multiple sclerosis. Method: immunoSEQ multiplex PCR; TCRdb's copy keeps in-frame clones and lacks some. This table holds about 40,000 clones, about 87% found once. The starting material was CD4+ T cells from peripheral blood mononuclear cells, obtained in the second trimester of pregnancy. These receptors originate from a female donor with multiple sclerosis, enrolled in a pregnancy study. Both conserved end residues are part of each CDR3. A D gene is named only where the DNA matches it firmly. Not all rows give a size; the values are once, few, many and, for expanded clones, a class.

j_gene: TRBJ1-2
abundance: once
len: 15
v_gene: TRBV6-6
d_gene: -
CDR3aa: CASSSPTLVNYGYTF
CDR3nt: TGTGCCAGCAGTTCACCCACACTAGTGAACTATGGCTACACCTTC

j_gene: TRBJ2-1
abundance: -
len: 16
v_gene: TRBV9
d_gene: TRBD2
CDR3aa: CASSVVQTSGGGEQFF
CDR3nt: TGTGCCAGCAGCGTAGTCCAGACTAGCGGGGGAGGAGAGCAGTTCTTC

j_gene: TRBJ1-5
abundance: -
len: 13
v_gene: TRBV30
d_gene: -
CDR3aa: CAWSVGGDQPQHF
CDR3nt: TGTGCCTGGAGTGTTGGGGGGGATCAGCCCCAGCATTTT

j_gene: TRBJ1-3
abundance: once
len: 16
v_gene: TRBV7-9
d_gene: TRBD1
CDR3aa: CASSLKDRGSGNTIYF
CDR3nt: TGTGCCAGCAGCTTAAAGGACAGGGGGTCTGGAAACACCATATATTTT

j_gene: TRBJ2-3
abundance: -
len: 16
v_gene: TRBV7-9
d_gene: TRBD1
CDR3aa: CASSPTGTGRTDTQYF
CDR3nt: TGTGCCAGCAGCCCGACCGGGACAGGACGCACAGATACGCAGTATTTT

j_gene: TRBJ1-1
abundance: -
len: 14
v_gene: TRBV5-1
d_gene: -
CDR3aa: CASREGTMNTEAFF
CDR3nt: TGCGCCAGCAGAGAGGGGACAATGAACACTGAAGCTTTCTTT

j_gene: TRBJ2-5
abundance: -
len: 16
v_gene: TRBV7-6
d_gene: TRBD2
CDR3aa: CASSAPREGPGETQYF
CDR3nt: TGTGCCAGCTCGGCCCCTAGGGAGGGCCCAGGAGAGACCCAGTACTTC

j_gene: TRBJ2-1
abundance: -
len: 16
v_gene: TRBV27
d_gene: TRBD2
CDR3aa: CASLRTSGAFYNEQFF
CDR3nt: TGTGCCAGCCTGCGGACTAGCGGGGCTTTCTACAATGAGCAGTTCTTC

j_gene: TRBJ2-7
abundance: -
len: 16
v_gene: TRBV27
d_gene: TRBD1
CDR3aa: CASSLWAGTGTYEQYF
CDR3nt: TGTGCCAGCAGTTTATGGGCCGGGACAGGGACTTACGAGCAGTACTTC

j_gene: TRBJ2-5
abundance: -
len: 16
v_gene: TRBV19
d_gene: TRBD2
CDR3aa: CASSIGPASGQETQYF
CDR3nt: TGTGCCAGTAGTATCGGGCCCGCTAGCGGGCAAGAGACCCAGTACTTC

j_gene: TRBJ2-6
abundance: once
len: 16
v_gene: TRBV5-1
d_gene: -
CDR3aa: CASRGRESPGANVLTF
CDR3nt: TGCGCCAGCAGAGGTCGGGAGTCTCCTGGGGCCAACGTCCTGACTTTC

j_gene: TRBJ2-1
abundance: -
len: 19
v_gene: TRBV7-6
d_gene: TRBD2
CDR3aa: CASSLNPTSGRAVVNEQFF
CDR3nt: TGTGCCAGCAGCTTAAACCCGACTAGCGGGAGGGCCGTAGTGAATGAGCAGTTCTTC

j_gene: TRBJ2-3
abundance: once
len: 17
v_gene: TRBV7-2
d_gene: TRBD1
CDR3aa: CASSPLAGTARGDTQYF
CDR3nt: TGTGCCAGCAGCCCCCTGGCAGGGACCGCCAGGGGGGATACGCAGTATTTT

j_gene: TRBJ2-5
abundance: -
len: 12
v_gene: TRBV7-9
d_gene: -
CDR3aa: CASSVGEETQYF
CDR3nt: TGTGCCAGCAGCGTCGGAGAAGAGACCCAGTACTTC

j_gene: TRBJ2-7
abundance: -
len: 12
v_gene: TRBV7-5
d_gene: -
CDR3aa: CARSFASYEQYF
CDR3nt: TGTGCCAGAAGCTTTGCCAGCTACGAGCAGTACTTC

j_gene: TRBJ2-1
abundance: -
len: 17
v_gene: TRBV9
d_gene: TRBD2
CDR3aa: CASSVAVKLAGENEQFF
CDR3nt: TGTGCCAGCAGCGTAGCGGTAAAACTAGCGGGAGAAAATGAGCAGTTCTTC

j_gene: TRBJ2-1
abundance: -
len: 16
v_gene: TRBV11-1
d_gene: TRBD1
CDR3aa: CASSFSKDRGLSEQFF
CDR3nt: TGTGCCAGCAGCTTCTCCAAAGACAGGGGCTTAAGTGAGCAGTTCTTC

j_gene: TRBJ2-1
abundance: -
len: 16
v_gene: TRBV15
d_gene: TRBD2
CDR3aa: CATSRVAGAAPNEQFF
CDR3nt: TGTGCCACCAGCAGAGTAGCGGGAGCGGCCCCCAATGAGCAGTTCTTC

j_gene: TRBJ2-7
abundance: -
len: 18
v_gene: TRBV9
d_gene: -
CDR3aa: CASSVGEIGGEYRYEQYF
CDR3nt: TGTGCCAGCAGCGTAGGAGAGATAGGGGGAGAGTATAGATACGAGCAGTACTTC

j_gene: TRBJ1-2
abundance: -
len: 13
v_gene: TRBV10-3
d_gene: -
CDR3aa: CAIRAQSQQGYTF
CDR3nt: TGTGCCATCAGGGCACAGAGTCAGCAAGGCTACACCTTC

j_gene: TRBJ2-3
abundance: -
len: 16
v_gene: TRBV15
d_gene: TRBD1
CDR3aa: CATGQGGDGYTDTQYF
CDR3nt: TGTGCCACTGGACAGGGTGGGGACGGTTACACAGATACGCAGTATTTT

j_gene: TRBJ2-1
abundance: -
len: 15
v_gene: TRBV5-1
d_gene: TRBD1
CDR3aa: CASSRPGGDMNEQFF
CDR3nt: TGCGCCAGCAGCCGACCAGGGGGCGATATGAATGAGCAGTTCTTC

j_gene: TRBJ1-2
abundance: -
len: 14
v_gene: TRBV7-3
d_gene: -
CDR3aa: CASSPHGGEDGYTF
CDR3nt: TGTGCCAGCAGCCCCCACGGAGGGGAAGATGGCTACACCTTC

j_gene: TRBJ2-7
abundance: -
len: 15
v_gene: TRBV5-1
d_gene: -
CDR3aa: CASSPGGLARYEQYF
CDR3nt: TGCGCCAGCAGCCCAGGGGGGCTAGCGAGGTACGAGCAGTACTTC

j_gene: TRBJ2-7
abundance: -
len: 14
v_gene: TRBV6-5
d_gene: -
CDR3aa: CASSPRDMTYEQYF
CDR3nt: TGTGCCAGCAGTCCCCGGGACATGACCTACGAGCAGTACTTC

j_gene: TRBJ1-1
abundance: -
len: 14
v_gene: TRBV7-9
d_gene: TRBD1
CDR3aa: CAICPGQGNTEAFF
CDR3nt: TGTGCCATTTGTCCGGGACAGGGGAACACTGAAGCTTTCTTT